Reported below is one T cell receptor beta chain. Antigen unknown. The sample comes from a study of beta chain features in type 1 diabetes. Study in general: The study examined about 100 million sorted cells across all samples.

Expressed TCRB transcripts were sequenced, since all the RNA that had been isolated was reverse transcribed. Generated by immunoSEQ multiplex PCR, the TCRdb table keeps only in-frame clones and is missing some. This table holds tens of thousands of clones, approximately 62% found once. Study observations and caveats: Shorter templates may be favored by PCR, equally so in patients and controls.

The CDR3 runs to 16 residues. Germline CDR1 is MNHNY and CDR2 is SVGAGI (reference sequence). Sequenced sample: Tregs from blood. The clonotype was recovered from a woman aged 18-30 years in good health. J is TRBJ2-5 and V is TRBV6-6; 8 bases are shared with TRBD2. Matching the DNA end better, TRBJ2-7 makes the J call doubtful. The CDR3 spells CASSYASSGSSYEQYF. The CDR3 nucleotides read TGTGCCAGCAGTTATGCTTCCAGCGGGAGCTCCTACGAGCAGTACTTC.